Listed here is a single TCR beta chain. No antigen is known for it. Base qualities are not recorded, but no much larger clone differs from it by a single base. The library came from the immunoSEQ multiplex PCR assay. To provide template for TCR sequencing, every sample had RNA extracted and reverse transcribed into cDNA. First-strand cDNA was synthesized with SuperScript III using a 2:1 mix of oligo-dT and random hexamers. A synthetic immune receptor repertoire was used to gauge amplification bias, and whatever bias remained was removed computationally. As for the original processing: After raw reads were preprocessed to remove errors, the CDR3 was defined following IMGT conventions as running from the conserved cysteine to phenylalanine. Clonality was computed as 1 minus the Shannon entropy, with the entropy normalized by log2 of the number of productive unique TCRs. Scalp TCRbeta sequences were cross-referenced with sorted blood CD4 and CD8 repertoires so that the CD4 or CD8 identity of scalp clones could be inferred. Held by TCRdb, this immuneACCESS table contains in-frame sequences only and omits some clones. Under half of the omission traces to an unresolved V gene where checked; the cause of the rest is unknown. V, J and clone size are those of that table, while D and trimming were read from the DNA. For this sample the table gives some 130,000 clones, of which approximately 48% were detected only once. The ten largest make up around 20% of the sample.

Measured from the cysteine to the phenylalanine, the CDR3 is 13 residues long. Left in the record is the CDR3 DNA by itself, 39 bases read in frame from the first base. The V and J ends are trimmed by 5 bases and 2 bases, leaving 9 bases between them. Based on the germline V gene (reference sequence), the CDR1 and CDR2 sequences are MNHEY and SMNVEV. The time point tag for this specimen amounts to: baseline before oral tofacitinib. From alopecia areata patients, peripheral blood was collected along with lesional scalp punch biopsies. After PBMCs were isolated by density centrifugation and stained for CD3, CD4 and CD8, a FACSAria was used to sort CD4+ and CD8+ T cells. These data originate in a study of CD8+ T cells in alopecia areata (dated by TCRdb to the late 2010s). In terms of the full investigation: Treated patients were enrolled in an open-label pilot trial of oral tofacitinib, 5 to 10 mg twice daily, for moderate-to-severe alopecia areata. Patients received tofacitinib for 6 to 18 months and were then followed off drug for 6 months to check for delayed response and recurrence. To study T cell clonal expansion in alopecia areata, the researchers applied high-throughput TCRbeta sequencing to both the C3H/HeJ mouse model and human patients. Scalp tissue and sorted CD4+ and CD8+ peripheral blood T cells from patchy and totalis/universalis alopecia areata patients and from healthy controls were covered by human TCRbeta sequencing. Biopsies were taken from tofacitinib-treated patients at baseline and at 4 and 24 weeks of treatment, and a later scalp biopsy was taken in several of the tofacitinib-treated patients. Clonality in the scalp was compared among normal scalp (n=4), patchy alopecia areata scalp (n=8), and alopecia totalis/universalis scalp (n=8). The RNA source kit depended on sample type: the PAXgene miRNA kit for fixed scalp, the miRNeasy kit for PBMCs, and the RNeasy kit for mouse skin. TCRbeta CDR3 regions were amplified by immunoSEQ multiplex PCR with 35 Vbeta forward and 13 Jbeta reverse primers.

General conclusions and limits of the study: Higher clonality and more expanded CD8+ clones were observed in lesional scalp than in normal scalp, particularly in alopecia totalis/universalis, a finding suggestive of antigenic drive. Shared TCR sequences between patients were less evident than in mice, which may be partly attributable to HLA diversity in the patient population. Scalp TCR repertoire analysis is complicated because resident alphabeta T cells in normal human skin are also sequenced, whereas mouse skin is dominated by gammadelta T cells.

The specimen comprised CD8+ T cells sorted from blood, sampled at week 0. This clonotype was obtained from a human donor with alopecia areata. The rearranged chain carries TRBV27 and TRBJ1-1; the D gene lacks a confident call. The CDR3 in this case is CASSHQVNTEAFF. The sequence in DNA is TGTGCCAGCAGTCATCAGGTAAACACTGAAGCTTTCTTT.